This TCR beta chain originates from a study of response to subunit inactivated influenza vaccine. Study-wide results and limits: It was the authors' suggestion that each seasonal influenza vaccination recruits few new T cells.

On this clonotype: The antigen is undetermined.

TCRdb analysed the RT-PCR reads with MiXCR anew, one entry per CDR3 protein. Here the sample spans 250,000 to 350,000 distinct CDR3 sequences, 22% being singletons. This CDR3 has 13 amino acids. Germline V gene lookup returns CDR1 SGHDN and CDR2 FVKESK. With V trimmed by 4 bases and J by 7 bases, 1 base remained unmatched. The chain uses TRBV14 and TRBJ1-6; TRBD1 aligns across 7 bases. The specimen comprised PBMCs from blood, sampled about 20 months after vaccination. This sequence was found in a man in his fifties or sixties who received an inactivated influenza vaccine. CDR3 DNA sequence: TGTGCCAGCAGCCCGACAGGGAATTCACCCCTCCACTTT. It is translated as CASSPTGNSPLHF.